This T cell receptor (beta chain) was obtained from a study of OX40 agonist ivuxolimab in advanced cancers. Background on the whole study: Ivuxolimab was a fully human IgG2 agonistic monoclonal antibody targeting the costimulatory receptor OX40 (CD134). Intravenous ivuxolimab was administered to patients every 2 weeks at six dose levels: 0.01, 0.1, 0.3, 1.5, 3 and 10 mg/kg. Of the approximately 50 dose-escalation patients, hepatocellular carcinoma was present in about 20, melanoma in approximately 15, renal cell carcinoma in 9 and head and neck cancer in 9. In the dose-escalation cohort, approximately 82% of patients were male, and the mean age was roughly 60 years, with a range of about 23 to 85. Patients were allowed to have had prior anti-PD-1, anti-PD-L1 or anti-CTLA-4 therapy, and approximately 41% of the dose-escalation patients had previously received checkpoint inhibitors. Partial responses occurred in three dose-escalation patients, of whom one had hepatocellular carcinoma and two had cutaneous melanoma. The point of sequencing TCRbeta in the periphery was to test whether ivuxolimab changed TCR sequence diversity and drove clonal T-cell expansion. The paper covers the monotherapy dose-escalation part of the phase I ivuxolimab trial, which included N ≈ 57 patients.

Patients with a history of autoimmune disease or receiving systemic immunosuppression were excluded from the trial. Peripheral blood for TCR sequencing was drawn from every dose cohort at baseline, at cycle 4 day 1 and at cycle 7 day 1. The samples were taken from a phase I, first-in-human, multicenter, open-label dose-escalation trial of ivuxolimab. Adults with locally advanced or metastatic melanoma, renal cell, hepatocellular, or head and neck squamous cell carcinoma were enrolled in the trial. Before TCR sequencing, CD4+ T cells and CD8+ T cells were sorted from peripheral blood as separate populations. The investigation overall reported the following: Partial responders in the 0.1-3.0 mg/kg groups had among the lowest normalized peripheral clonal expansion, especially among CD8+ T cells. Low levels of normalized T-cell clonal expansion were also seen in some patients who did not respond. After ivuxolimab, more expanded clones were found on average in CD8+ T cells than in CD4+ T cells. At doses of 0.1 to 3.0 mg/kg, clonal expansion of both CD4+ and CD8+ T cells in blood was seen between baseline and week 6. The antigen specificity of the peripheral T cells that underwent clonal expansion was not determined.

V lost 5 bases and J lost 4 bases; the stretch between them is 8 bases long. Counted from cysteine to phenylalanine, this CDR3 has 12 amino acids. The read is trimmed to its CDR3 DNA, 36 bases read in frame from base 1. The CDR1 and CDR2 encoded by the germline V gene are SGDLS and YYNGEE. As concerns this clone: Which antigen it targets is not known. The record has no base qualities; no much larger clone is one base away.

For sequencing of the TCRbeta CDR3 region, genomic DNA was extracted from the sorted cells. TCRbeta CDR3 regions were sequenced using the immunoSEQ Assay. Sourced from immuneACCESS, this table was stored by TCRdb with only in-frame sequences that have V and J called. A share of the clones is absent; for the studies checked, an unresolved V gene accounts for under half, and the remainder has no known explanation. For this sample there are some 46,000 clones; 70% to 90% appear just once. The top ten constitute about 10% of the sample. The rearranged chain carries TRBV9 and TRBJ2-3, with TRBD1 as a weak D call on 5 bases. The clonotype comes from an adult with an advanced solid tumor such as melanoma, head and neck, liver or kidney cancer. Source: CD4+ or CD8+ T cells sorted from blood, taken in a trial of the OX40 agonist ivuxolimab. The bases read TGTGCCAGCAGAGCAGGGTCAGATACGCAGTATTTT. Its protein reads: CASRAGSDTQYF.